This T cell receptor (beta chain) is from a study of cytomegalovirus exposure and HLA in healthy donors. Whole-study context: The approximately 610 first-cohort repertoires shared a platform with the approximately 120 validation repertoires, as reported in a later analysis. Study-wide results and caveats: Reported performance of the classifier showed diagnosis of cytomegalovirus status with high specificity and sensitivity. The tendency of first-cohort TCR clusters to co-occur in the 110 or so validation repertoires emerged from a later analysis.

V was clipped by 5 bases and J by 5 bases; unmatched bases: 7. In germline, CDR1 is SGHVS, CDR2 FNYEAQ. The CDR3 consists of 16 residues. Clones were read by immunoSEQ multiplex PCR, and TCRdb kept only the in-frame ones, dropping some. The data show about 98,000 clones, about 88% seen once. With regard to this clone: Its antigen is as yet unknown.

The receptor was isolated from a man aged 18 to 29 in good health and CMV-seropositive. The rearrangement links TRBV7-6 to TRBJ2-1, with 12 bases aligning to TRBD1. Sample: PBMCs. The CDR3 nucleotides are TGTGCCAGCAGCCGGACCGGGACAGGGGGCCACAATGAGCAGTTCTTC. This encodes CASSRTGTGGHNEQFF.